This T cell receptor (beta chain) was identified during a study of T cell responses to AZD1222 COVID-19 vaccine (dated by TCRdb to 2020 to 2022). Broadly, across the study: TCR sequencing was performed for 230 to 250 trial participants, of whom 200 to 220 were given two doses of AZD1222 and around 25 were given two doses of MenACWY control vaccine. Enrollment into the trials was organized by age into subgroups of 18-55, 56-69 and 70-plus years, and those subgroups contained around 150, 28 and 57 TCR-sequenced participants, respectively. Paper-wide results and their limitations: Reportedly, close to half of the unique spike-specific TCRs recognized epitopes lying outside the regions that are mutated in the B.1.351 and B.1.1.7 variants. In the small 56-69-year group, the increase in depth fell short of significance, most likely because of low power. Conclusions about previously exposed vaccinees are limited, since just six AZD1222 recipients were seropositive for SARS-CoV-2 at baseline. After two AZD1222 doses, both the breadth and the depth of spike-specific TCRs were significantly higher than at day 0 and than in MenACWY recipients. Participants were mostly white British, with more females than males. The authors suggested clonal diversity may have been underestimated. Because no samples from the day 14 peak response were available, repertoires could be characterized only after the peak T cell response. CD4 TCRs associated with the vaccine covered the entire spike protein, and the dominant responses were in regions 160-218 and 743-854.

What this sample's time point label stands for: about 28 days (+/-7) after the second vaccine dose. Because spike-specific TCR depth and breadth did not differ between the two schedules, AZD1222 recipients who got a second dose at roughly 4 weeks were pooled with those who got a second dose at roughly 12 weeks. The vaccinee samples were drawn from two UK trials, COV001 and COV002, one of which was a single-blind randomized controlled phase 2/3 trial testing AZD1222 (ChAdOx1 nCoV-19) in healthy adults. For TCRbeta chain sequencing, PBMC samples from trial participants were taken at day 0 and at day 28 after the second dose. The CDR3 holds 13 amino acids from the cysteine to the phenylalanine. Only CDR3 DNA remains: 39 bases, in frame from the first base. V is clipped by 6 bases and J by 1 base, and the sequence between their germline boundaries is 10 bases long. Reading the germline V gene (reference sequence) gives CDR1 GTSNPN and CDR2 SVGIG.

A note on this clone: Its antigen has not been determined. Base-call qualities are not available, and no considerably larger clone is one nucleotide away.

The CDR3 regions of human TCRbeta chains were subjected to immunosequencing. On the study's bioinformatics: TCRs in the repertoires were compared against a reference library of SARS-CoV-2-specific TCRs that had been generated with the MIRA antigen-specificity platform. Breadth was defined as the fraction of unique TCRs that were SARS-CoV-2-associated, and depth was defined as the fraction of total T cells that were SARS-CoV-2-associated. Each spike-specific TCR was assigned to its reactive spike region and to a CD4 or CD8 class using the MIRA data. Log10-transformed breadth and depth values were compared by one-way ANOVA with Sidak's multiple comparisons tests. TCRdb took this table from immuneACCESS and kept in-frame rearrangements with V and J called. Such tables lack part of the clones; where checked against another copy, unresolved V genes explain under half of the gap, and the rest is unexplained. That table furnishes V, J and clone size, whereas the DNA furnished D and trimming. Here the sample has around 94,000 clones; 85% occur a single time. The ten biggest clones cover roughly 4.7% of the sample.

The sequence is built from TRBV30 and TRBJ1-5, and TRBD1 may be the D gene, going by 5 matching bases. This receptor was identified in an adult who received the AZD1222 COVID-19 vaccine. The sequences come from peripheral blood, collected 28 days after the second AZD1222 dose. In nucleotides, the sequence is TGTGCCTGTTCCGGGACCAGCAATCAGCCCCAGCATTTT. Its protein reads: CACSGTSNQPQHF. Outside the CDR3, residues come from the reference TRBV30 and TRBJ1-5 proteins, so the full variable domain is: SQTIHQWPATLVQPVGSPLSLECTVEGTSNPNLYWYRQAAGRGLQLLFYSVGIGQISSEVPQNLSASRPQDRQFILSSKKLLLSDSGFYLCACSGTSNQPQHFGDGTRLSIL.